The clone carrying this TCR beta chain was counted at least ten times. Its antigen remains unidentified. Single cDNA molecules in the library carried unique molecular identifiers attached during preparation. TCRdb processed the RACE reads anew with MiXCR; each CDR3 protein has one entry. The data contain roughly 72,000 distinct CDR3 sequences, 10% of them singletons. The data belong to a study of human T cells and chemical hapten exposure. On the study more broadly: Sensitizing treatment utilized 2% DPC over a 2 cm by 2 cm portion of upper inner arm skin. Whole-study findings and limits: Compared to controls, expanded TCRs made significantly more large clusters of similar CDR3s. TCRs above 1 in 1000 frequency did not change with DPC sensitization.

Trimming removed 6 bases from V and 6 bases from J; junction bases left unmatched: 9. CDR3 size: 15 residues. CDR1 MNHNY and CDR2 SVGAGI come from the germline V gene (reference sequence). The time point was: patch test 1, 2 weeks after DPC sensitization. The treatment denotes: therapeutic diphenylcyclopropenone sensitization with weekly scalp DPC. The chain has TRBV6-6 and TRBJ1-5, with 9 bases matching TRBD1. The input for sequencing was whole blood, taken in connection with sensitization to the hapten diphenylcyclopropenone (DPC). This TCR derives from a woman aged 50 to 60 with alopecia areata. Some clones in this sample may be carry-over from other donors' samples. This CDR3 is CASRLTGGGGQPQHF. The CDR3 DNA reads TGTGCCAGCAGGCTCACAGGGGGCGGTGGTCAGCCCCAGCATTTT.